Listed below are T cell receptor beta chains from one sample, sequenced in a study of PD-L1 blockade in urothelial cancer. Assay: immunoSEQ multiplex PCR; the TCRdb copy retains only in-frame clones and omits some. Of about 30,000 clones listed, more than 75% are singletons. The sequencing used PBMCs, collected around atezolizumab (anti-PD-L1) treatment. The receptors here all came from a man aged 50 or older with urothelial cancer. Both conserved end residues are part of each CDR3. The D gene is left open where the match is weak. Some rows mark clone size as missing; the rest say once, few, many or name a class of expanded clone.

d_gene: TRBD2
j_gene: TRBJ2-7
abundance: -
v_gene: TRBV9
len: 18
CDR3nt: TGTGCCAGCAGCGTAGGGCTAGCGGGAGGGCCCCTGCGTTACGAGCAGTACTTC
CDR3aa: CASSVGLAGGPLRYEQYF

d_gene: -
j_gene: TRBJ2-3
abundance: -
v_gene: TRBV18
len: 16
CDR3nt: TGTGCCAGCTCACCAGTCCTAGCGCTGAGCACAGATACGCAGTATTTT
CDR3aa: CASSPVLALSTDTQYF

d_gene: TRBD1
j_gene: TRBJ2-7
abundance: -
v_gene: TRBV28
len: 15
CDR3nt: TGTGCCAGCAGACCCAGCGGGACAGGGGGCTACGAGCAGTACTTC
CDR3aa: CASRPSGTGGYEQYF

d_gene: -
j_gene: TRBJ2-7
abundance: -
v_gene: TRBV6-5
len: 15
CDR3nt: TGTGCCAGCAGTTACGCAGGGGACGGGGCCTACGAGCAGTACTTC
CDR3aa: CASSYAGDGAYEQYF

d_gene: -
j_gene: TRBJ2-3
abundance: few
v_gene: TRBV9
len: 14
CDR3nt: TGTGCCAGCAGCCTGACAGGTTTCACAGATACGCAGTATTTT
CDR3aa: CASSLTGFTDTQYF

d_gene: TRBD1
j_gene: TRBJ1-2
abundance: -
v_gene: TRBV11-1
len: 14
CDR3nt: TGTGCCAGCAGCCACAGGGGACCTAGCTATGGCTACACCTTC
CDR3aa: CASSHRGPSYGYTF

d_gene: -
j_gene: TRBJ1-5
abundance: -
v_gene: TRBV19
len: 17
CDR3nt: TGTGCCAGTAGTATAGCATTCACAGGGTATAGCAATCAGCCCCAGCATTTT
CDR3aa: CASSIAFTGYSNQPQHF

d_gene: TRBD1
j_gene: TRBJ2-2
abundance: -
v_gene: TRBV5-6
len: 17
CDR3nt: TGTGCCAGCAGCGATCCCGGGACAGTAACGAACACCGGGGAGCTGTTTTTT
CDR3aa: CASSDPGTVTNTGELFF

d_gene: TRBD2
j_gene: TRBJ2-5
abundance: -
v_gene: TRBV5-6
len: 13
CDR3nt: TGTGCCAGCAGCCTTAGCGGGCAAGAGACCCAGTACTTC
CDR3aa: CASSLSGQETQYF

d_gene: -
j_gene: TRBJ2-7
abundance: -
v_gene: TRBV18
len: 12
CDR3nt: TGTGCCAGCTCACAGGACATCTACGAGCAGTACTTC
CDR3aa: CASSQDIYEQYF

d_gene: -
j_gene: TRBJ2-3
abundance: -
v_gene: TRBV5-1
len: 15
CDR3nt: TGCGCCAGCAGCTTGTACGGCGGGACCACAGATACGCAGTATTTT
CDR3aa: CASSLYGGTTDTQYF

d_gene: TRBD1
j_gene: TRBJ1-5
abundance: -
v_gene: TRBV15
len: 15
CDR3nt: TGTGCCACCAGCAGAGAAGGACAGGGACGGCAGCCCCAGCATTTT
CDR3aa: CATSREGQGRQPQHF

d_gene: TRBD1
j_gene: TRBJ1-1
abundance: -
v_gene: TRBV11-3
len: 15
CDR3nt: TGTGCCAGCAGCTTAGGTGGACAGGGGAGCACTGAAGCTTTCTTT
CDR3aa: CASSLGGQGSTEAFF

d_gene: TRBD1
j_gene: TRBJ1-6
abundance: -
v_gene: TRBV14
len: 18
CDR3nt: TGTGCCAGCAGCCAAGATCCGGACAGGGGTTCCTATAATTCACCCCTCCACTTT
CDR3aa: CASSQDPDRGSYNSPLHF

d_gene: -
j_gene: TRBJ2-7
abundance: -
v_gene: TRBV11-2
len: 14
CDR3nt: TGTGCCAGCAGCTTGGAGGGTACCCACTACGAGCAGTACTTC
CDR3aa: CASSLEGTHYEQYF

d_gene: -
j_gene: TRBJ2-3
abundance: -
v_gene: TRBV10-3
len: 11
CDR3nt: TGTGCCATCAGTGTCTCGGATACGCAGTATTTT
CDR3aa: CAISVSDTQYF

d_gene: TRBD2
j_gene: TRBJ2-7
abundance: few
v_gene: TRBV30
len: 17
CDR3nt: TGTGCCTGGAGTCCCGCCCCAAGACTAGCCAGGACCTACGAGCAGTACTTC
CDR3aa: CAWSPAPRLARTYEQYF

d_gene: -
j_gene: TRBJ2-1
abundance: -
v_gene: TRBV27
len: 15
CDR3nt: TGTGCCAGCAGTTTCCCCGGGACACCGGGAAATGAGCAGTTCTTC
CDR3aa: CASSFPGTPGNEQFF

d_gene: -
j_gene: TRBJ1-1
abundance: -
v_gene: TRBV29-1
len: 13
CDR3nt: TGCAGCGTTGAGGTGACAGCGGGTACTGAAGCTTTCTTT
CDR3aa: CSVEVTAGTEAFF

d_gene: TRBD2
j_gene: TRBJ2-3
abundance: -
v_gene: TRBV2
len: 15
CDR3nt: TGTGCCAGCAGTGCCGCCGGGACTAACACAGATACGCAGTATTTT
CDR3aa: CASSAAGTNTDTQYF

d_gene: TRBD1
j_gene: TRBJ1-3
abundance: -
v_gene: TRBV6-5
len: 14
CDR3nt: TGTGCCAGCAGTTCACAGGGGGCTGGAAACACCATATATTTT
CDR3aa: CASSSQGAGNTIYF

d_gene: TRBD1
j_gene: TRBJ2-7
abundance: -
v_gene: TRBV4-2
len: 13
CDR3nt: TGTGCCAGCAGCCCGCAAGGGACAGACGAGCAGTACTTC
CDR3aa: CASSPQGTDEQYF

d_gene: -
j_gene: TRBJ1-5
abundance: -
v_gene: TRBV28
len: 15
CDR3nt: TGTGCCAGCAGTTTATCGGGGGGTCGCAATCAGCCCCAGCATTTT
CDR3aa: CASSLSGGRNQPQHF

d_gene: -
j_gene: TRBJ2-6
abundance: -
v_gene: TRBV5-1
len: 18
CDR3nt: TGCGCCAGCAGCGTCGGGCAGGGAATGAAGTCTGGGGCCAACGTCCTGACTTTC
CDR3aa: CASSVGQGMKSGANVLTF

d_gene: TRBD2
j_gene: TRBJ2-3
abundance: -
v_gene: TRBV7-8
len: 21
CDR3nt: TGTGCCAGCAGCTTAGTTCTAGGCTCTAGCGGGGGGGTTCCTAGCACAGATACGCAGTATTTT
CDR3aa: CASSLVLGSSGGVPSTDTQYF